A few counts support the clone carrying this T cell receptor (beta chain). This sample was taken from a study of T cells in Graves' hyperthyroidism and ophthalmopathy. Study in general: Upon initial diagnosis and before any treatment, peripheral blood was collected.

The V and J ends lost 5 bases and 2 bases respectively, with 18 bases between them. Germline V gene data show CDR1 as SEHNR and CDR2 as FQNEAQ (reference sequence). This CDR3 is 16 amino acids long. Using RNA transcripts as the source, TCR beta CDR3 regions were amplified. During a first-round RT-PCR of the TCR CDR3, the HTBI primer set was used. TCRdb reprocessed the multiplex PCR reads via MiXCR and lists one record per CDR3 protein. The sample includes under 250,000 distinct CDR3 sequences, 15% to 20% seen only once; the top ten take 50%. Input material: blood. This TCR was sampled from a man between 45 and 60 years old with Graves' hyperthyroidism. This chain connects TRBV7-9 to TRBJ1-2; TRBD1 might be the D (6 bases). The CDR3 is CASSPNTGTTNYGYTF. In DNA form, the CDR3 reads TGTGCCAGCAGCCCTAACACCGGGACAACCAACTATGGCTACACCTTC.